The 3 T cell receptor beta chains below come from one sample, sequenced in a study of shared clonotypes between healthy human individuals. Only in-frame clones appear in the TCRdb table, and some are missing; sequencing was by immunoSEQ multiplex PCR. The top ten hold 0.5% to 0.6% of the sample, which has about 1.1 million clones, 78% seen once. Sequenced material: memory CD4+ T cells from PBMCs. This sample's subset: CD45RA-negative fraction. These receptors were obtained from a young man in good health. Some clones in this sample may be carry-over from other donors' samples.

A word on this clone: Other DNA variants within this sample encode the same CDR3. The genes are TRBV7-2 and TRBJ2-3, with TRBD2 matching over 9 bases. Germline-derived CDR1 and CDR2 are SGHTA and FQGNSA. V lost 5 bases, J lost 1 base, and 1 base stayed unmatched. The CDR3 runs to 14 residues. CDR3 bases: TGTGCCAGCAGCCGCGGGGGGGGCACAGATACGCAGTATTTT. Its translation: CASSRGGGTDTQYF.

This chain connects TRBV4-3 to TRBJ2-7, with a tentative D call TRBD2 (5 bases). Germline CDR1 reads LGHNA; CDR2 reads YSLEER. The germline V and J ends were trimmed by 0 bases and 3 bases, with 18 bases remaining between them. The CDR3 covers 17 residues. In DNA, the CDR3 is TGCGCCAGCAGCCAAGATAAAGGCGGGTCCTTCTTCTACGAGCAGTACTTC. It encodes CASSQDKGGSFFYEQYF.

This rearrangement joins TRBV5-6 to TRBJ2-1, with 9 bases lining up with TRBD2. The CDR3 is 16 residues long. Germline CDR1 SGHDT, CDR2 YYEEEE. V lost 1 base and J lost 4; bases outside the gene matches: 6. The CDR3 protein is CASSLFSGSSYNEQFF. For the CDR3, the DNA is TGTGCCAGCAGCTTGTTTAGCGGGAGTAGTTACAATGAGCAGTTCTTC. The full variable domain, completed using reference TRBV5-6 and TRBJ2-1, is DAGVTQSPTHLIKTRGQQVTLRCSPKSGHDTVSWYQQALGQGPQFIFQYYEEEERQRGNFPDRFSGHQFPNYSSELNVNALLLGDSALYLCASSLFSGSSYNEQFFGPGTRLTVL.